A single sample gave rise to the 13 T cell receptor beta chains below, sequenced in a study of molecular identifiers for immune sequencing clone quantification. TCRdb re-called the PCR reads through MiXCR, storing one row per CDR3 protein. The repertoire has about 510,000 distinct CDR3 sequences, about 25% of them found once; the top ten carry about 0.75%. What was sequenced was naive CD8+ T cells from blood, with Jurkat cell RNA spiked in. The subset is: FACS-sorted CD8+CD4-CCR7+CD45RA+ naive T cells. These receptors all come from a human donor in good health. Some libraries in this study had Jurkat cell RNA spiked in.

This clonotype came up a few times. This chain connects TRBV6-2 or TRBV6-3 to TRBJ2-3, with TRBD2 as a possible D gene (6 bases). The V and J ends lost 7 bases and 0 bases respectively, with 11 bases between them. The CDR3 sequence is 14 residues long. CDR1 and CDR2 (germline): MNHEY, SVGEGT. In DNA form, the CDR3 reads TGTGCCAGCATCTCGGGAGAAAGCACAGATACGCAGTATTTT. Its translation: CASISGESTDTQYF.

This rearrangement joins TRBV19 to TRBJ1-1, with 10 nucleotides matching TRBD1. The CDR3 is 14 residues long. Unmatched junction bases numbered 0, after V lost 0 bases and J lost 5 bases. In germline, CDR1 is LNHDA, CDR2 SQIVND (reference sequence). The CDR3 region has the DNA TGTGCCAGTAGTATAGAGGACAGGGGGACTGAAGCTTTCTTT. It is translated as CASSIEDRGTEAFF.

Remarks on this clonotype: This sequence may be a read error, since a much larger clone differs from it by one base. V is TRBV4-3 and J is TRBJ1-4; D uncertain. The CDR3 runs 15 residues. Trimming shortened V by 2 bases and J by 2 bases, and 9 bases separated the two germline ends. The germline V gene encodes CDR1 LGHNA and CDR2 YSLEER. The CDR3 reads CASSQLFHTNEKLFF. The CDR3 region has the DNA TGCGCCAGCAGCCAATTGTTCCACACTAATGAAAAACTGTTTTTT.

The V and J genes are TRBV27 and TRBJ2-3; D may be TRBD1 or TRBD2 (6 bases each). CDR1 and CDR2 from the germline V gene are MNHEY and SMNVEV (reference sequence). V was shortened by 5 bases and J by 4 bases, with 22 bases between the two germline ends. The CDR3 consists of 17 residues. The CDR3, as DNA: TGTGCCAGCAGTGGGGGGCGGGATCGCGCCCGCGCAGATACGCAGTATTTT. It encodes CASSGGRDRARADTQYF.

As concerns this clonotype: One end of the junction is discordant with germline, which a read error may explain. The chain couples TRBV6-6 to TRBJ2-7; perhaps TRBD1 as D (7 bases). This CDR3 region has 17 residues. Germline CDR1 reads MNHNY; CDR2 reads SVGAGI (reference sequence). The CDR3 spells CASSLLGRTGPSYERYF. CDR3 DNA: TGTGCCAGCAGTTTACTTGGGAGGACAGGACCTTCCTACGAGCGGTACTTC.

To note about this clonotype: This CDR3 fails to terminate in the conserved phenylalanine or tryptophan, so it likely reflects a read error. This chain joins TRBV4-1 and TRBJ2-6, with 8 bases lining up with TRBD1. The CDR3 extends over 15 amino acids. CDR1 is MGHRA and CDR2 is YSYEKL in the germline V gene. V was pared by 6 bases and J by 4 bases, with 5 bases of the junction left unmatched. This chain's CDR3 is CASRIQGAGANVLTL. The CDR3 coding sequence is TGCGCCAGCAGGATCCAGGGGGCAGGGGCCAACGTCCTGACTTTA.

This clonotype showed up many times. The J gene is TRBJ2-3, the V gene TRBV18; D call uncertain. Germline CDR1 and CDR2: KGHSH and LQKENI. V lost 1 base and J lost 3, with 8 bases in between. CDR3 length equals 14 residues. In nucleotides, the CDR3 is TGTGCCAGCTCACCACGAATGGGGACAGATACGCAGTATTTT. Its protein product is CASSPRMGTDTQYF.

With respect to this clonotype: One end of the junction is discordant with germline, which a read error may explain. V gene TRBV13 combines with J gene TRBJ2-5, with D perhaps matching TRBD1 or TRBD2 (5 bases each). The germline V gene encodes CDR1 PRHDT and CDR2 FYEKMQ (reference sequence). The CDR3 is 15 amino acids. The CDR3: CTSSGARDSGETQYF. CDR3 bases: TGTACCAGCAGCGGCGCCAGGGATTCGGGAGAGACCCAGTACTTC.

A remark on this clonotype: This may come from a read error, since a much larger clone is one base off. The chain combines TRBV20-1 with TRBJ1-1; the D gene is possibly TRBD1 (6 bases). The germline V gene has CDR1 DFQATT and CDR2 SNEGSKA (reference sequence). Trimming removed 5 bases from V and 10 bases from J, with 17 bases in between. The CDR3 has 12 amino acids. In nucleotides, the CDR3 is TGCAGTGCTCTTACGAGGACAGTTGGAGCTTTCTTT. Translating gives CSALTRTVGAFF.

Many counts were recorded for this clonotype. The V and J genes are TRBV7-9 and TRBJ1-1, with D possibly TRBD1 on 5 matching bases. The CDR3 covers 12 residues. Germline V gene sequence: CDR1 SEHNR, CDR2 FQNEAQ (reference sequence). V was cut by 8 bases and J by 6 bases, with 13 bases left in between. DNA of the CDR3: TGTGCCAGCTCCCCAGGGTCTTCTGAAGCTTTCTTT. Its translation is CASSPGSSEAFF.

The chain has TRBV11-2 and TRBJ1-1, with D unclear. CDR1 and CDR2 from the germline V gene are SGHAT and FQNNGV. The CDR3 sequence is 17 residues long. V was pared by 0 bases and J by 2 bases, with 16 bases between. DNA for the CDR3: TGTGCCAGCAGCTTAGATGAAATCCGCTCCGGAAACACTGAAGCTTTCTTT. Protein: CASSLDEIRSGNTEAFF.

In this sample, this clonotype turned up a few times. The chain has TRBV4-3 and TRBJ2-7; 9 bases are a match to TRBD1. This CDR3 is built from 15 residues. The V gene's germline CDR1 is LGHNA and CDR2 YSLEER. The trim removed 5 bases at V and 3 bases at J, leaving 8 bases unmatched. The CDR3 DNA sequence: TGCGCCAGCAGCTTTTCCCGGGACAGGGTCTACGAGCAGTACTTC. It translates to CASSFSRDRVYEQYF.

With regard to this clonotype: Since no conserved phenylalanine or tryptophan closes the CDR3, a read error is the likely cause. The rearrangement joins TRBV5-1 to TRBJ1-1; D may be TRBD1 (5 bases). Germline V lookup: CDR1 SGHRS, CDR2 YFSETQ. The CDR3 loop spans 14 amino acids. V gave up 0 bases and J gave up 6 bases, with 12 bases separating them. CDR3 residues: CASSLGQGVPEAFS. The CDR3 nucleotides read TGCGCCAGCAGCTTGGGGCAGGGTGTACCTGAAGCTTTCTCT.